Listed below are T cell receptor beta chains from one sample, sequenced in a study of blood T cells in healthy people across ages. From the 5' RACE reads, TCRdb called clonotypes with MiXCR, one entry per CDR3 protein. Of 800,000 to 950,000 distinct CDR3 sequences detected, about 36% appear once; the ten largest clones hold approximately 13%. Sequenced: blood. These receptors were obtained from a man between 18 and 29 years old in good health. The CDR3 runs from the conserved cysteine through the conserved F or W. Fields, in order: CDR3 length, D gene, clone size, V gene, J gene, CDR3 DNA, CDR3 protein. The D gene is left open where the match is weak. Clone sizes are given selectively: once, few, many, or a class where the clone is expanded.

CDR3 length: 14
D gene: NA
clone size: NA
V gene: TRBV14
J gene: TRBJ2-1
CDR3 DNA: TGTGCCAGCAGCCCACCGGGAAGGCTCCATGAGCAGTTCTTC
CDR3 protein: CASSPPGRLHEQFF

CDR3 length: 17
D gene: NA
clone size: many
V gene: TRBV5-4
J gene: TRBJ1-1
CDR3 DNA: TGTGCCAGCAGACCACGAATCACGGGGGGCCAGAACACTGAAGCTTTCTTT
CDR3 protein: CASRPRITGGQNTEAFF

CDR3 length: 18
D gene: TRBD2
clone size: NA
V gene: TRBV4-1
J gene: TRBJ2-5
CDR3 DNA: TGCGCCAGCAGCCAGTCAACGAAGCTAGCGGGGGGGCAAGAGACCCAGTACTTC
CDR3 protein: CASSQSTKLAGGQETQYF

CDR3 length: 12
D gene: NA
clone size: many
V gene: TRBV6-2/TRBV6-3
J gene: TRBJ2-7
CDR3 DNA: TGTGCCAGCACCAGGACTACCTACGAGCAGTACTTC
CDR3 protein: CASTRTTYEQYF

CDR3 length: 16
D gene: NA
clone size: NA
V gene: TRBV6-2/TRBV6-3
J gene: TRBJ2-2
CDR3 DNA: TGTGCCAGCAGTTACGCGGCAGGGGTCCACACCGGGGAGCTGTTTTTT
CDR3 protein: CASSYAAGVHTGELFF

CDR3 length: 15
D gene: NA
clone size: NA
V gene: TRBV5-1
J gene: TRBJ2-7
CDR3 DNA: TGCGCCAGCAGCCGCCAGACAGGAAGAAACTACGGGCAGTACTTC
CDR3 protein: CASSRQTGRNYGQYF

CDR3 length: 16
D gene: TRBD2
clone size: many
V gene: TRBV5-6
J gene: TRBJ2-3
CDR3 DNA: TGTGCCAGCAGCTTGCGACTAGCCCGGGTAACAGATACGCAGTATTTT
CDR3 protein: CASSLRLARVTDTQYF

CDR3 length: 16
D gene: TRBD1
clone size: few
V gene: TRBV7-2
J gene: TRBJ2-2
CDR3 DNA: TGTGCCAGCAGCTTAGCGCGTGGACAGGGTCTCGGGGAGCTGTTTTTT
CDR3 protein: CASSLARGQGLGELFF

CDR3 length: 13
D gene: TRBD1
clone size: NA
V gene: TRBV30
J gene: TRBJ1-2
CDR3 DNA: TGTGCCTGGAATGAAGACAGGGGCTATGGCTACACCTTC
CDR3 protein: CAWNEDRGYGYTF

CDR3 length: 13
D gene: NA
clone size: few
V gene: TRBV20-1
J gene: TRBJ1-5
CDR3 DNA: TGCAGTGCTAGAGATCGAGGAGGTCAGCCCCAGCATTTT
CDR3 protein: CSARDRGGQPQHF

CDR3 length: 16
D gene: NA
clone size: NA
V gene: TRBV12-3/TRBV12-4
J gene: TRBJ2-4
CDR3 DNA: TGTGCCGGCAGTTCCATACTAACGGGTCCCAAAAACATTCAGTACTTC
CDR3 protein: CAGSSILTGPKNIQYF

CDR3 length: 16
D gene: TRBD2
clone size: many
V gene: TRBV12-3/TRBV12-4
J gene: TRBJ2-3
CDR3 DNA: TGTGCCAGCAGTTTAGGCAGCGGGGGGGGCACAGATACGCAGTATTTT
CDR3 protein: CASSLGSGGGTDTQYF

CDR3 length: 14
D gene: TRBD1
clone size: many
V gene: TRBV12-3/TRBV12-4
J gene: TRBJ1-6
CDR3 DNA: TGTGCCAGCAGTTTCAGGGACAGGGGTTCACCCCTCCACTTT
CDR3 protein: CASSFRDRGSPLHF

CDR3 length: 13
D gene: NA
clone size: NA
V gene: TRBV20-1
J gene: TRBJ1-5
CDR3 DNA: TGCAGTGCTAGTGCGGTGAGCAATCAGCCCCAGCATTTT
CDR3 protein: CSASAVSNQPQHF

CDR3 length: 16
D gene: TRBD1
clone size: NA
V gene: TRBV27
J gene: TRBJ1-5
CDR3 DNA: TGTGCCAGCAGTTCCCAGTGGACGACAGGGTATCAGCCCCAGCATTTT
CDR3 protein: CASSSQWTTGYQPQHF

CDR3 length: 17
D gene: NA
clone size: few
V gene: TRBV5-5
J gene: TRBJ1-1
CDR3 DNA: TGTGCCAGCAGCTCCCAAATGAACAGGGTTTCAGACACTGAAGCTTTCTTT
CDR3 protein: CASSSQMNRVSDTEAFF

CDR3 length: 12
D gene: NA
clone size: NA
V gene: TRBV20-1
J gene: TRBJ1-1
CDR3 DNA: TGCAGTGCTAGAGGAGAGACCCTGGAGGCTTTCTTT
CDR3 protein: CSARGETLEAFF

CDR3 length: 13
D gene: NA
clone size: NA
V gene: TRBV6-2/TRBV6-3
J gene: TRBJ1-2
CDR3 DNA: TGTGCCAGCAGTTATGGAGGGGACTATGGCTACACCTTC
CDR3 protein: CASSYGGDYGYTF

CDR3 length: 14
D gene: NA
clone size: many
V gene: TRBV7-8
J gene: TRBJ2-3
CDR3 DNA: TGTGCCAGCAGCTTATCACGGAACCGTGATACGCAGTATTTT
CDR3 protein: CASSLSRNRDTQYF

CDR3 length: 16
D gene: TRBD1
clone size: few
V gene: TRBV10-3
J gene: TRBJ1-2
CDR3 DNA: TGTGCCATCAGTGACGAGACAGGGAATTTGGGATATGGCTACACCTTC
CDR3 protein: CAISDETGNLGYGYTF

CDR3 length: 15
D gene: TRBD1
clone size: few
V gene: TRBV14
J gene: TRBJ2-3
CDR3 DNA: TGTGCCAGCAGCTTACAGGGGGGAAGCACAGATAAGCAGTATTTT
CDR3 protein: CASSLQGGSTDKQYF

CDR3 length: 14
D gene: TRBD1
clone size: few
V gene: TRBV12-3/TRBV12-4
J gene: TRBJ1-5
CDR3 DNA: TGTGCCAGCAGAGCCGGGACAGCTTACCAGCCCCAGCATTTT
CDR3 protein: CASRAGTAYQPQHF

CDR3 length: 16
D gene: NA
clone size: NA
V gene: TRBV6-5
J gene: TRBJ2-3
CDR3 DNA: TGTGCCAGCAGTTACAATCCTAGCGAGCGAACAGATACGCAGTATTTT
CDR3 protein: CASSYNPSERTDTQYF

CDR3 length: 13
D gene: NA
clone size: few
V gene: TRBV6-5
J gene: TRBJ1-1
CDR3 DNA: TGTGCCAGCAGTTTAGACCGTCACACTGAAGCTTTCTTT
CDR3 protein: CASSLDRHTEAFF

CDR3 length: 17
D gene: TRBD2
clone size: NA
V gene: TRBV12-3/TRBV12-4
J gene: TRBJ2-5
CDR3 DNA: TGTGCCAGCAGTTTAGCGGGGCGGGGGTCCTACCAAGAGACCCAGTACTTC
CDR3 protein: CASSLAGRGSYQETQYF

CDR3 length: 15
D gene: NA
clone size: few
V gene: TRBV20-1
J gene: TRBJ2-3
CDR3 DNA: TGCAGTGCTAGAAGAGGGACGGGTTTCACAGATACGCAGTATTTT
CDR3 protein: CSARRGTGFTDTQYF

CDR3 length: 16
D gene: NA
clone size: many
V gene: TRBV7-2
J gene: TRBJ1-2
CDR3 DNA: TGTGCCAGCAGCTTAGGTCCCGGACAGTTCGAGGGTGGCTACACCTTC
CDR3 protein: CASSLGPGQFEGGYTF

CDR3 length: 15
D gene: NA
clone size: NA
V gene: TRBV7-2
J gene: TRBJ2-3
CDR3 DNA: TGTGCCAGCAGCCCCACCTTGGTCAACACAGATACGCAGTATTTT
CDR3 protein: CASSPTLVNTDTQYF

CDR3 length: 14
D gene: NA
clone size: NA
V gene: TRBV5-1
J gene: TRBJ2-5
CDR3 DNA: TGCGCCAGCAGCTTGGGTCTGGACAAAGGGACCCAGTACTTC
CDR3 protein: CASSLGLDKGTQYF

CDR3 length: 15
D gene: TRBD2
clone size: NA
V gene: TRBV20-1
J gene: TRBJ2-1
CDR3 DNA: TGCAGTACTCAAACCACTAGCGGGGGTGACAATGAGCAGTTCTTC
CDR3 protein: CSTQTTSGGDNEQFF

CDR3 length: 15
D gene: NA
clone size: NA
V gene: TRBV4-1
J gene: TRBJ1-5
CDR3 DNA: TGCGCCAGCAGCCAAGTTGTCAGGGGAGTTCAGCCCCAGCATTTT
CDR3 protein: CASSQVVRGVQPQHF

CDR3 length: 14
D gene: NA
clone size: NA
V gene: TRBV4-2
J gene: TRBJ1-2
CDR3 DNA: TGTGCCAGCAGCCAAGAGCCCAGGGGCGGAGGCTACACCTTC
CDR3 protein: CASSQEPRGGGYTF